The clone carrying this T cell receptor (beta chain) was counted a few times. Antigen: not known. The source of the sample is a study of response to subunit inactivated influenza vaccine. Study outcomes and limitations: Each seasonal influenza vaccination recruits few new T cells, the authors suggested.

One entry per CDR3 protein, called by TCRdb with MiXCR from the RT-PCR reads. The table has almost 250,000 distinct CDR3 sequences, less than 15% seen once. CDR1 is SGHAT and CDR2 is FQNNGV in the germline V gene. The ends were cut back, 7 bases at V and 0 bases at J, with 3 bases in the middle. The CDR3 has 11 residues. The source material was non-naive T cells sorted from PBMCs, sampled about 14 days before vaccination. The V gene is TRBV11-2, the J gene TRBJ1-1; D not certain. The clonotype was recovered from a man aged 50 to 60 who received an inactivated influenza vaccine. The CDR3 DNA reads as TGTGCCAGCATAATGAACACTGAAGCTTTCTTT. It encodes CASIMNTEAFF.